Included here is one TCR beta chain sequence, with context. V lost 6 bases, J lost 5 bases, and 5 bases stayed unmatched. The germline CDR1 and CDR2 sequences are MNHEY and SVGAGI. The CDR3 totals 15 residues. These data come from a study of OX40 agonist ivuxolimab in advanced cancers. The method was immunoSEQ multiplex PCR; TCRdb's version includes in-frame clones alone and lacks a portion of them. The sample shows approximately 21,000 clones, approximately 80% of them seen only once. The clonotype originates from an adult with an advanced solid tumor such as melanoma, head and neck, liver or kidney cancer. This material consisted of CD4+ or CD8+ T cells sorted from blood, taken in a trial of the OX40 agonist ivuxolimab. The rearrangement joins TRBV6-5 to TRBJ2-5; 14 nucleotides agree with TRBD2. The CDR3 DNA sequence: TGTGCCAGCAGACTGGGACTAGCGGGAGTTGAGACCCAGTACTTC. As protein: CASRLGLAGVETQYF.